This section outlines one TCR beta chain sequence together with its context. The CDR3 totals 15 residues. The J segment lost 1 base and the V segment lost 1 base, leaving 3 bases of the junction unmatched. Germline V gene sequence: CDR1 SGHTA, CDR2 FQGNSA. TCRdb fed the RT-PCR reads into MiXCR, producing one record per CDR3 protein. In the table there are approximately 200,000 distinct CDR3 sequences, more than 35% of which are singletons. These data are taken from a study of patients and donors after allogeneic stem cell transplantation. The sequenced material came from blood, either unsorted or a sorted T cell fraction (not recorded which). The rearrangement links TRBV7-2 to TRBJ1-1; TRBD1 matches 7 bases. The TCR was taken from a human donor who was either an allogeneic HSCT recipient or a stem cell or donor lymphocyte infusion donor (not recorded which). It is not recorded whose cells these are; they may come from a transplant donor. The CDR3 loop is CASSLDPGGNTEAFF. CDR3 sequence (DNA): TGTGCCAGCAGCTTAGACCCAGGGGGGAACACTGAAGCTTTCTTT.